A single T cell receptor (beta chain) is shown here with its context. This specimen comes from a study of CD8 T cells in Susac syndrome. Random hexamers were used to reverse transcribe an amount of roughly 0.45 to 1 ug RNA. The authors amplified TCR beta CDR3 across 54 Vbeta and 13 Jbeta using immunoSEQ multiplex PCR. A single record per CDR3 protein comes from TCRdb applying MiXCR to the immunoSEQ multiplex PCR reads. The table lists 150,000 or so distinct CDR3 sequences, 85% to 95% of them singletons. Patients with Susac syndrome met the recently defined diagnostic criteria for definite or probable disease. The CDR3 contains 14 residues. V was clipped by 3 bases and J by 9 bases; unmatched bases: 6. Per the germline V gene, CDR1 is MGHDK and CDR2 is SYGVNS.

The chain recombines TRBV25-1 with TRBJ1-2, with TRBD1 matching over 11 bases. The clonotype originates from a human donor with Susac syndrome. Specimen: CD4+ T cells from PBMCs. CDR3: CASSDPGQGVRYTF. CDR3 in DNA: TGTGCCAGCAGTGACCCGGGACAGGGGGTCCGCTACACCTTC.